Detailed here is one T cell receptor (beta chain). The antigen remains undetermined. Three rounds of nested PCR, following a modified ARM-PCR protocol, produced the TCRbeta library. TCRdb redid the calling of the multiplex PCR reads with MiXCR, one entry per CDR3 protein. The profile shows 60,000 to 80,000 distinct CDR3 sequences, roughly 75% of them singletons. RNA was extracted from bulk tissue without any cell sorting. More than 3 cm separated this lung sample from the edge of the tumor. This sample stems from a study of tumor and adjacent non-tumor tissue in lung cancer. Overall study: The cohort had around twelve adenocarcinoma, 2 squamous cell and 1 small cell patients. Millions of productive TCRbeta reads were obtained per sample on average. Study outcomes and limitations: Tumor tissue had significantly higher TCR diversity than normal lung. Tumor repertoires had a smaller top 100 clone share than normal lung.

The sequence was collected from a woman aged 45 to 65 with non-small cell lung cancer. The sample taken for sequencing was distant non-tumor lung tissue.

CDR3 residues: CASSPMTSVIRNEQFF. Written as DNA, the CDR3 is TGTGCCAGCAGCCCTATGACTAGCGTGATTCGTAATGAGCAGTTCTTC. This chain links TRBV11-1 with TRBJ2-1, with 8 positions matching TRBD2. Trimming took 5 bases from V and 7 from J; bases not matched to a gene: 13. The CDR3 extends over 16 amino acids. Germline CDR1 reads SGHAT; CDR2 reads FQDESV (reference sequence). Drawing the rest from reference TRBV11-1 and TRBJ2-1, the complete variable domain is EAEVAQSPRYKITEKSQAVAFWCDPISGHATLYWYRQILGQGPELLVQFQDESVVDDSQLPKDRFSAERLKGVDSTLKIQPAELGDSAMYLCASSPMTSVIRNEQFFGPGTRLTVL.